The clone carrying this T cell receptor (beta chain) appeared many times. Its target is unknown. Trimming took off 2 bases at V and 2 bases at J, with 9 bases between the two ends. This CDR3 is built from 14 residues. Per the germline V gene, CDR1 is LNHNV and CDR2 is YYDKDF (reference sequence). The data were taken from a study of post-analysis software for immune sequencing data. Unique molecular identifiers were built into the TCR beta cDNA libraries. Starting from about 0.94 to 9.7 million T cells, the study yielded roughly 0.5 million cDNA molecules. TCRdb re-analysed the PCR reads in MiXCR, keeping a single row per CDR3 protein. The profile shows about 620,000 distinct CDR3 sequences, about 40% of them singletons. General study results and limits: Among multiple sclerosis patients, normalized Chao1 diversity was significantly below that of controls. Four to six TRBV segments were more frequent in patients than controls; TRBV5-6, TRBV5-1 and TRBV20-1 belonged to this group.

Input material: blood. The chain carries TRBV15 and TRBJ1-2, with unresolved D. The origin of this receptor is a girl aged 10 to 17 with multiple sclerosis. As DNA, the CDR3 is TGTGCCACCAGCAGAAACCGGGAGAACTATGGCTACACCTTC. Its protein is CATSRNRENYGYTF. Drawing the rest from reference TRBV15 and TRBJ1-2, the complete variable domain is DAMVIQNPRYQVTQFGKPVTLSCSQTLNHNVMYWYQQKSSQAPKLLFHYYDKDFNNEADTPDNFQSRRPNTSFCFLDIRSPGLGDTAMYLCATSRNRENYGYTFGSGTRLTVV.